These T cell receptor beta chains were read from a single sample in a study of regulatory T cells in long-lasting Graves disease. TCRdb itself ran the multiplex PCR reads through MiXCR, one entry per CDR3 protein. Of over 400,000 distinct CDR3 sequences detected, around 15% appear once; the ten largest clones hold approximately 15%. This same sample was also part of a study on T cells in Graves' hyperthyroidism and ophthalmopathy.

Sequencing used peripheral blood mononuclear cells (PBMCs), obtained at new diagnosis, from a patient treated with antithyroid drugs. These receptors originate from a woman aged 45-60 years with Graves disease. Each CDR3 is given with its conserved first and last residue. A D gene is named only where the DNA matches it firmly. Clone size is stated in some rows and not others, as once, few, many or a class when expanded.

CDR3 protein,CDR3 DNA,J gene,D gene,V gene,clone size
CSVAFGGAPETQYF,TGCAGCGTAGCCTTTGGTGGGGCACCAGAGACCCAGTACTTC,TRBJ2-5,-,TRBV29-1,many
CASRIGQALTYEQYF,TGTGCCAGCAGAATTGGACAGGCTCTTACCTACGAGCAGTACTTC,TRBJ2-7,TRBD1,TRBV7-8,-
CAIRGNEKLFF,TGTGCCATCAGGGGTAATGAAAAACTGTTTTTT,TRBJ1-4,-,TRBV10-3,many
CASSFGGAGRETQYF,TGCGCCAGCAGCTTCGGGGGGGCCGGTAGAGAGACCCAGTACTTC,TRBJ2-5,TRBD2,TRBV5-1,few
CASSQGDRNNSPLHF,TGCGCCAGCAGCCAAGGGGACAGGAATAATTCACCCCTCCACTTT,TRBJ1-6,TRBD1,TRBV4-1,-
CASSFERGGGYEQYF,TGTGCCAGCAGTTTTGAAAGAGGGGGCGGGTACGAGCAGTACTTC,TRBJ2-7,TRBD1,TRBV12-3/TRBV12-4,many
CASRGQGRVNTEAFF,TGTGCCAGCAGAGGACAGGGGAGGGTAAACACTGAAGCTTTCTTT,TRBJ1-1,TRBD1,TRBV6-2/TRBV6-3,many
CASKMGGSTEAFF,TGTGCCAGCAAGATGGGGGGGAGCACTGAAGCTTTCTTT,TRBJ1-1,-,TRBV6-4,few
CSAASGAYEQYF,TGCAGTGCTGCTAGCGGGGCCTACGAGCAGTACTTC,TRBJ2-7,TRBD2,TRBV20-1,-
CSARDRGGSNQPQHF,TGCAGTGCTAGAGATCGGGGGGGGTCAAATCAGCCCCAGCATTTT,TRBJ1-5,-,TRBV20-1,-
CASSSGLHYEQYF,TGTGCCAGCAGCTCGGGACTACACTACGAGCAGTACTTC,TRBJ2-7,TRBD2,TRBV11-2,many
CASRLDILSGYTF,TGTGCCAGCAGACTCGACATTTTATCAGGCTACACCTTC,TRBJ1-2,-,TRBV7-3,few
CASSPEGLAGETQYF,TGTGCCAGCTCACCAGAGGGACTAGCGGGAGAGACCCAGTACTTC,TRBJ2-5,TRBD2,TRBV18,many
CAWRGAGVDEQFF,TGTGCCTGGAGAGGTGCGGGAGTTGATGAGCAGTTCTTC,TRBJ2-1,TRBD2,TRBV30,few
CASSQDQRSQEAQYF,TGTGCCAGCAGCCAAGACCAGCGGTCCCAAGAGGCCCAGTACTTC,TRBJ2-5,-,TRBV3-1,few
CASSLDRAYTDTQYF,TGTGCCAGCAGCTTGGACAGGGCTTACACAGATACGCAGTATTTT,TRBJ2-3,TRBD1,TRBV6-1,many
CASSGQGYPETQYF,TGCGCCAGCTCGGGACAGGGTTATCCGGAGACCCAGTACTTC,TRBJ2-5,TRBD1,TRBV10-1,-
CASTPATGFGANVLTF,TGTGCCAGCACCCCCGCGACAGGGTTCGGGGCCAACGTCCTGACTTTC,TRBJ2-6,TRBD1,TRBV9,few
CSALPYRVRDMNTEAFF,TGCAGTGCTCTCCCATACAGGGTCAGGGACATGAACACTGAAGCTTTCTTT,TRBJ1-1,-,TRBV20-1,many
CASSPLGELKETQYF,TGTGCCAGCAGCCCACTGGGGGAGCTGAAGGAGACCCAGTACTTC,TRBJ2-5,-,TRBV5-6,many
CASSQAQNNEQFF,TGCGCCAGCAGCCAAGCACAGAACAATGAGCAGTTCTTC,TRBJ2-1,-,TRBV4-1,-
CASTGPDSNQPQHF,TGTGCCAGCACGGGGCCAGATAGCAATCAGCCCCAGCATTTT,TRBJ1-5,-,TRBV2,many
CASSLVSYNEQFF,TGTGCCAGCAGTTTGGTTTCCTACAATGAGCAGTTCTTC,TRBJ2-1,-,TRBV5-1,many
CTSSDPGMGNTEAFF,TGTACCAGCAGTGACCCGGGAATGGGTAACACTGAAGCTTTCTTT,TRBJ1-1,-,TRBV6-2/TRBV6-3,-
CASSPGTSVVYEQYF,TGTGCCAGCAGCCCCGGGACTAGCGTAGTCTACGAGCAGTACTTC,TRBJ2-7,TRBD2,TRBV28,many
CASRNSGVNTGELFF,TGTGCCAGCAGGAATAGCGGAGTGAACACCGGGGAGCTGTTTTTT,TRBJ2-2,-,TRBV3-1,many
CASKPFPSSYNEQFF,TGTGCCAGTAAGCCCTTCCCGAGCTCCTACAATGAGCAGTTCTTC,TRBJ2-1,-,TRBV19,-
CATSPGLAATYEQYF,TGTGCCACCAGCCCGGGACTAGCCGCCACCTACGAGCAGTACTTC,TRBJ2-7,TRBD2,TRBV24-1,many
CASSSRNQETQYF,TGTGCCAGCAGTTCTAGGAACCAAGAGACCCAGTACTTC,TRBJ2-5,-,TRBV7-6,-
CASSSSIGYTQYF,TGTGCCAGCAGCTCGTCAATTGGATATACGCAGTATTTT,TRBJ2-3,-,TRBV7-9,few
CASKAKVASTDTQYF,TGTGCCAGCAAAGCTAAAGTGGCTAGCACAGATACGCAGTATTTT,TRBJ2-3,-,TRBV2,many
CASNWALGGNIQYF,TGTGCCAGCAACTGGGCTTTGGGGGGAAACATTCAGTACTTC,TRBJ2-4,-,TRBV12-3/TRBV12-4,-
CASSLVQAAEAFF,TGCGCCAGCAGCTTGGTGCAGGCCGCTGAAGCTTTCTTT,TRBJ1-1,-,TRBV5-1,many
CASNLDGQGVFSSYNEQFF,TGTGCCAGCAATCTGGATGGACAGGGGGTTTTTAGCTCCTACAATGAGCAGTTCTTC,TRBJ2-1,TRBD1,TRBV28,-
CAISDDREETQYF,TGTGCCATCAGTGATGACAGGGAAGAGACCCAGTACTTC,TRBJ2-5,TRBD1,TRBV10-3,many
CAWTPGGTGELFF,TGTGCCTGGACTCCTGGCGGTACCGGGGAGCTGTTTTTT,TRBJ2-2,-,TRBV30,many
CASSQTSGSAPAEQYF,TGTGCCAGCAGCCAGACCAGCGGGAGCGCCCCTGCCGAGCAGTACTTC,TRBJ2-7,TRBD2,TRBV7-9,-
CASSITSGRPQETQYF,TGTGCCAGCAGCATAACTAGCGGGAGGCCCCAAGAGACCCAGTACTTC,TRBJ2-5,TRBD2,TRBV7-2,-
CASSPVGGPQETRYF,TGTGCCAGCAGCCCAGTCGGGGGGCCCCAAGAGACCCGGTACTTC,TRBJ2-5,-,TRBV7-9,-
CASSTTSGTYEQYF,TGTGCCAGCAGTACGACTAGCGGCACCTACGAGCAGTACTTC,TRBJ2-7,TRBD2,TRBV28,hyperexpanded
CASSFGLAGFNEQFF,TGTGCCAGCAGCTTTGGACTAGCGGGTTTCAATGAGCAGTTCTTC,TRBJ2-1,TRBD2,TRBV5-5,many
CASNPTGYGDQPQHF,TGTGCCAGCAACCCTACGGGTTACGGGGATCAGCCCCAGCATTTT,TRBJ1-5,-,TRBV28,many
CASSPRLAGYTDTQYF,TGTGCCAGCAGCCCTAGACTAGCGGGATACACAGATACGCAGTATTTT,TRBJ2-3,TRBD2,TRBV9,few
CASNSGESNSPLHF,TGTGCCAGTAATTCGGGGGAGTCCAATTCACCCCTCCACTTT,TRBJ1-6,-,TRBV19,few
CSGRRDREETQYF,TGCAGCGGGCGCCGGGACAGGGAAGAGACCCAGTACTTC,TRBJ2-5,TRBD1,TRBV29-1,-